The 16 T cell receptor beta chains in this list originate from one sample, sequenced in a study of pediatric ulcerative colitis. During colonoscopy, one to two rectal pinch biopsies were collected. Assay used: immunoSEQ multiplex PCR; TCRdb lists only in-frame clones, some missing. Of around 18,000 clones listed, nearly 75% are singletons. The specimen sequenced was gut tissue. These TCRs come from a boy aged 10-17 years with moderate ulcerative colitis.

The chain uses TRBV30 and TRBJ2-1; 12 bases fit TRBD2. The CDR3 covers 15 residues. Trimming at V came to 0 bases and at J to 9 bases, leaving 6 bases not matched to a gene. The germline V gene has CDR1 GTSNPN and CDR2 SVGIG (reference sequence). CDR3 protein: CAWSVPSGLAGEQFF. CDR3 sequence (DNA): TGTGCCTGGAGTGTACCATCGGGACTAGCGGGTGAGCAGTTCTTC.

The chain has TRBV5-1 and TRBJ2-5, with D possibly being TRBD1 or TRBD2 (5 bases each). Looked up from germline, CDR1 is SGHRS and CDR2 is YFSETQ. CDR3 length: 15 residues. Trimming pared 0 bases from V and 5 bases from J, leaving 14 bases between. The CDR3, as DNA: TGCGCCAGCAGCTTGGAGTGGTCGGGGCTTGAGACCCAGTACTTC. Encoded protein: CASSLEWSGLETQYF.

The rearrangement uses TRBV6-1 and TRBJ1-3, with a tentative D call TRBD1 (5 bases). V lost 4 bases, J lost 1 base, and 8 bases lay in between. This CDR3 has 14 residues. Germline V gene lookup returns CDR1 MNHNS and CDR2 SASEGT. The chain's CDR3 is CASSGRESGNTIYF. The CDR3 DNA sequence: TGTGCCAGCAGTGGCAGGGAGTCTGGAAACACCATATATTTT.

This clone was seen more than once but under ten times. The V gene is TRBV30, the J gene TRBJ1-5; TRBD1 might be the D (5 bases). The ends were cut back, 5 bases at V and 5 bases at J, with 13 bases in the middle. Germline V lookup: CDR1 GTSNPN, CDR2 SVGIG (reference sequence). This CDR3 spans 13 amino acids. CDR3 DNA: TGTGCCTGGGGTTCAGGGACGGATCAGCCCCAGCATTTT. This gives the protein CAWGSGTDQPQHF.

J is TRBJ2-6 and V is TRBV29-1; D perhaps matches TRBD2 (5 bases). CDR3 length: 14 amino acids. Germline assignment: CDR1 SQVTM and CDR2 ANQGSEA. Trimming stripped 4 bases from V and 0 bases from J, with 7 bases between. CDR3 sequence reads: CSVGGFSGANVLTF. The CDR3 DNA follows: TGCAGCGTTGGAGGGTTCTCTGGGGCCAACGTCCTGACTTTC.

The V call is TRBV4-1, the J call TRBJ2-5; D possibly matches TRBD1 or TRBD2 (5 bases each). Looked up from germline, CDR1 is MGHRA and CDR2 is YSYEKL. The CDR3 length is 13 residues. V shed 4 bases and J shed 1 base, with 7 bases lying between them. CDR3 protein: CASSRDGQETQYF. The CDR3 DNA reads TGCGCCAGCAGCCGGGACGGCCAAGAGACCCAGTACTTC.

The chain links TRBV2 to TRBJ1-5, with D perhaps matching TRBD1 (6 bases). Germline lookup yields CDR1 SNHLY and CDR2 FYNNEI. The CDR3 is 14 amino acids. Trimming removed 6 bases from V and 0 bases from J, with 9 bases in between. The CDR3, as DNA: TGTGCCAGCAGCGGGACAAATAGCAATCAGCCCCAGCATTTT. This sequence encodes CASSGTNSNQPQHF.

This rearrangement joins TRBV2 to TRBJ1-5; no definite D call. Trimming took 6 bases from V and 5 from J, leaving 14 bases between them. The CDR3 sequence is 14 residues long. Germline loops: CDR1 SNHLY, CDR2 FYNNEI. The chain's CDR3 is CASSPNIRDQPQHF. The CDR3, as DNA: TGTGCCAGCAGCCCCAACATTAGGGATCAGCCCCAGCATTTT.

V usage is TRBV27 and J usage is TRBJ2-3; D is unresolved. Trimming pared 10 bases from V and 11 bases from J, leaving 16 bases between. This CDR3 is built from 11 residues. The germline V gene encodes CDR1 MNHEY and CDR2 SMNVEV (reference sequence). CDR3 loop: CATLSPVRQYF. CDR3 nucleotide sequence: TGTGCCACCCTCTCCCCCGTACGGCAGTATTTT.

This sequence joins TRBV6-4 and TRBJ1-3; the D gene is possibly TRBD1 (5 bases). Trimming stripped 6 bases from V and 0 bases from J, with 9 bases between. Germline-derived CDR1 and CDR2 are MRHNA and SNTAGT. This CDR3 has 14 residues. CDR3 sequence reads: CASRGQISGNTIYF. The CDR3, as DNA: TGTGCCAGCAGAGGACAAATCTCTGGAAACACCATATATTTT.

The gene calls are TRBV19 and TRBJ2-1, with D possibly matching TRBD2 (6 bases). Germline lookup yields CDR1 LNHDA and CDR2 SQIVND (reference sequence). V was trimmed by 4 bases and J by 5 bases, leaving 18 bases between them. The CDR3 loop spans 16 amino acids. This CDR3 reads CASSRAPGLTHNEQFF. The DNA for the CDR3 is TGTGCCAGTAGTAGGGCACCGGGACTCACTCACAATGAGCAGTTCTTC.

V is TRBV6-4 and J is TRBJ1-5; no firm D call. With 0 bases removed from V and 0 bases from J, the gap between germline ends came to 0 bases. This CDR3 region has 13 residues. In germline, CDR1 is MRHNA, CDR2 SNTAGT. The CDR3 coding sequence is TGTGCCAGCAGTGACTCTAGCAATCAGCCCCAGCATTTT. Its translation is CASSDSSNQPQHF.

This clone was seen a few times. The gene calls are TRBV12-5 and TRBJ2-7; TRBD1 is a possible D gene (5 bases). Germline CDR1 and CDR2: LGHNT and FRNRAP. Trimming left V 7 bases short and J 4 bases short, with 11 bases between. The CDR3 is made up of 12 amino acids. CDR3 in amino acids: CASEGVGYEQYF. Written as DNA, the CDR3 is TGTGCTAGTGAAGGGGTTGGGTACGAGCAGTACTTC.

This chain connects TRBV7-9 to TRBJ2-5; TRBD2 agrees at 16 bases. This CDR3 has 16 residues. With V trimmed by 4 bases and J by 4 bases, 3 bases remained unmatched. Germline V CDR1 and CDR2: SEHNR, FQNEAQ (reference sequence). The CDR3 here is CASSSGLAGGRETQYF. CDR3 sequence (DNA): TGTGCCAGCAGCTCGGGACTAGCGGGAGGGCGAGAGACCCAGTACTTC.

Regarding this clone: At one boundary the junction diverges from the germline segment, which might be a read error. The chain has TRBV20-1 and TRBJ1-2, with no clear D. The CDR3 consists of 10 residues. Germline CDR1 reads DFQATT; CDR2 reads SNEGSKA (reference sequence). This CDR3 is CSARVVADHF. The DNA for the CDR3 is TGCAGTGCTAGAGTAGTGGCAGACCACTTC.

This chain links TRBV27 with TRBJ2-3; the match to TRBD2 covers 11 bases. The germline V gene encodes CDR1 MNHEY and CDR2 SMNVEV (reference sequence). V lost 7 bases and J lost 6; bases outside the gene matches: 6. This CDR3 spans 14 amino acids. The CDR3, as DNA: TGTGCCAGCAACATAGCGGGGGGGGGTGATACGCAGTATTTT. It codes for CASNIAGGGDTQYF.